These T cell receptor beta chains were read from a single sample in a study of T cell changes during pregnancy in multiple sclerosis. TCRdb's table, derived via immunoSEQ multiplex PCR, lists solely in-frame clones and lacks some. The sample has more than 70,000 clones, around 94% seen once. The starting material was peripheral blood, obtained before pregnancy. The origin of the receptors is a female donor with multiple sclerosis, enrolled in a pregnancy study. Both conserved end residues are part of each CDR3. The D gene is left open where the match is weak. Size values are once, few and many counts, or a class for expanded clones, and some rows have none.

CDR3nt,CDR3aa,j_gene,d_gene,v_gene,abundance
TGTGCCAGCAGTGACTCTCCAAGCGGGAGCCCCGGGGAGCTGTTTTTT,CASSDSPSGSPGELFF,TRBJ2-2,TRBD2,TRBV6-4,-
TGTGCCAGCAGTCGATCGGATAGGGGGTCCGGGGAGCTGTTTTTT,CASSRSDRGSGELFF,TRBJ2-2,-,TRBV6-5,-
TGTGCCAGCAGCTTAGGGACTTACCTTTTCGGCTACACCTTC,CASSLGTYLFGYTF,TRBJ1-2,-,TRBV11-2,-
TGTGCCAGCAGTGAAGTGGGCGGGTCGGTAGAGCAGTACTTC,CASSEVGGSVEQYF,TRBJ2-7,-,TRBV2,few
TGTGCCAGCAGCCCGCGAACAGGGTCTGGAAACACCATATATTTT,CASSPRTGSGNTIYF,TRBJ1-3,-,TRBV7-2,-
TGTGCCAGCAGGGGACAGGGCGATTCACCCCTCCACTTT,CASRGQGDSPLHF,TRBJ1-6,TRBD1,TRBV6-5,-
TGTGCCAGCAGCTGGGGGGGCGGCTACGAGCAGTACTTC,CASSWGGGYEQYF,TRBJ2-7,-,TRBV6-1,-
TGCGCCAGCAGCCCTCGAATACAACCAGATACGCAGTATTTT,CASSPRIQPDTQYF,TRBJ2-3,-,TRBV5-1,-
TGTGCCAGCACCCATAGGACAGCCTACAATGAGCAGTTCTTC,CASTHRTAYNEQFF,TRBJ2-1,-,TRBV6-1,-
TGTGCCAGCAGTGAGGAACTAGCGGGAACCGGGGAGCTGTTTTTT,CASSEELAGTGELFF,TRBJ2-2,TRBD2,TRBV2,-
TGTGCCAGCAGCTTCGCCGGGACAGGGGGGCAGCCCCAGCATTTT,CASSFAGTGGQPQHF,TRBJ1-5,TRBD1,TRBV5-8,-
TGTGCCAGCTCCACGGAGCGCTCCTACAATGAGCAGTTCTTC,CASSTERSYNEQFF,TRBJ2-1,-,TRBV18,-
TGTGCCAGCAGCCCTCGTTCCGTCGGGAATACCCGTGAGCAGTTCTTC,CASSPRSVGNTREQFF,TRBJ2-1,-,TRBV21-1,-
TGTGACATGAGCGCAGGGGGCGATTCGCCTGGCTACACCTTC,CDMSAGGDSPGYTF,TRBJ1-2,-,TRBV21-1,-
TGCGCCAGCAGCCAAGAAGGAGCTCGCACAGATACGCAGTATTTT,CASSQEGARTDTQYF,TRBJ2-3,-,TRBV4-1,-
TGTGCCAGCAGCCCTTCGTTGGGGCTAGAGCAGTACTTC,CASSPSLGLEQYF,TRBJ2-7,-,TRBV7-2,-
TGTGCCAGCAGCTTAGCGGGACTAGCGTCAGGCTACGAGCAGTACTTC,CASSLAGLASGYEQYF,TRBJ2-7,TRBD2,TRBV7-2,-
TGTGCCAGCAGCCCCGGGGGAGGATCTCGAAACACCATATATTTT,CASSPGGGSRNTIYF,TRBJ1-3,-,TRBV13,-
TGTGCCAGCAGCCTAAGGGGGTCCAACGTCCTGACTTTC,CASSLRGSNVLTF,TRBJ2-6,-,TRBV7-2,-
TGTGCCAGCAGTCCGACACAGGGGCACACCTCCTACGAGCAGTACTTC,CASSPTQGHTSYEQYF,TRBJ2-7,TRBD1,TRBV27,-
TGTGCCAGCAGTCCTCCTGACAGGGTCGCCTGGGAGCAGTTCTTC,CASSPPDRVAWEQFF,TRBJ2-1,TRBD1,TRBV28,-
TGTGCCAGCTCGGGGGGCGGGTACAGCTCCTACAATGAGCAGTTCTTC,CASSGGGYSSYNEQFF,TRBJ2-1,-,TRBV11-2,-
TGTGCCAGCAGCCCGGGACTAGCGGACACAGATACGCAGTATTTT,CASSPGLADTDTQYF,TRBJ2-3,TRBD2,TRBV13,-
TGTGCCAGCAGTTTCCGTGGACAGTTTAGCAATCAGCCCCAGCATTTT,CASSFRGQFSNQPQHF,TRBJ1-5,-,TRBV28,-
TGTGCCAGCAGGACACCTAACTATGGCTACACCTTC,CASRTPNYGYTF,TRBJ1-2,-,TRBV6-6,-
TGTGCCTGCCGGAGGGTAAATGAGCAGTTCTTC,CACRRVNEQFF,TRBJ2-1,-,TRBV30,-
TGTGCCAGCAGCGACACTCTACTAGCGGATACGCAGTATTTT,CASSDTLLADTQYF,TRBJ2-3,TRBD2,TRBV27,-
TGTGCCAGCAGACCAGGGGGACAGGGGATGAGTGGGTATAGCAATCAGCCCCAGCATTTT,CASRPGGQGMSGYSNQPQHF,TRBJ1-5,TRBD1,TRBV7-8,-
TGTGCCAGCAGTTATACTCTAGCGGGAACCTACGAGCAGTACTTC,CASSYTLAGTYEQYF,TRBJ2-7,TRBD2,TRBV28,once
TGTGCCAGTAGTACCGGGACAGGAGTCTACGAGCAGTACTTC,CASSTGTGVYEQYF,TRBJ2-7,TRBD1,TRBV19,-
TGTGCCAGCAGGAGGACTAGCGGATACCAAGAGACCCAGTACTTC,CASRRTSGYQETQYF,TRBJ2-5,TRBD2,TRBV2,-
TGTGCCAGCAGATGGGGACAGGGAAGGACTGAAGCTTTCTTT,CASRWGQGRTEAFF,TRBJ1-1,TRBD1,TRBV28,-
TGCGCCAGCAGCCAAGCTTTGGCCGATGAAGCTTTCTTT,CASSQALADEAFF,TRBJ1-1,-,TRBV4-1,-
TGTGCCAGCAGTTCGGACCGGGATTCCTTTTTTCGCGGCGCGATCTTC,CASSSDRDSFFRGAIF,TRBJ2-1,-,TRBV27,-
TGTGCCAGCGACCCCAAGACAGGGGGCTACGAGCAGTACTTC,CASDPKTGGYEQYF,TRBJ2-7,TRBD1,TRBV2,-
TGCGCCAGCAGCCCATCAGGCTCTGGAAACACCATATATTTT,CASSPSGSGNTIYF,TRBJ1-3,-,TRBV5-1,-
TGTGCCAGTAGTGTCCTTCTAGCGGGACCGAGCACAGATACGCAGTATTTT,CASSVLLAGPSTDTQYF,TRBJ2-3,TRBD2,TRBV19,once
TGTGCCATCAGTGCTCGCGCCTACAATGAGCAGTTCTTC,CAISARAYNEQFF,TRBJ2-1,-,TRBV10-3,-
TGCGCCAGCAGCTGGCCCCGGGGGGCGGTGAATGAAAAACTGTTTTTT,CASSWPRGAVNEKLFF,TRBJ1-4,-,TRBV5-1,-